These 23 T cell receptor beta chains were all obtained from the same sample, sequenced in a study of shared clonotypes between healthy human individuals. TCRdb's table, derived via immunoSEQ multiplex PCR, lists solely in-frame clones and lacks some. This sample has a few million clones, with roughly nine tenths found just once. The specimen sequenced was naive CD4+ T cells sorted from blood. As to subset: CD45RA+ positively selected. The receptors were sampled from a man aged 18 to 35 in good health.

The V gene is TRBV7-9, the J gene TRBJ1-5, with 7 bases matching TRBD1. The CDR3 consists of 14 residues. After removal of 4 bases from V and 9 bases from J, the junction contained 9 bases not matched to a gene. Germline values: CDR1 SEHNR, CDR2 FQNEAQ (reference sequence). The CDR3 region has the DNA TGTGCCAGCAGCTCGGGACAGCTGCCAGGGCCCCAGCATTTT. It codes for CASSSGQLPGPQHF.

The J gene is TRBJ1-1, the V gene TRBV5-1; no definite D call. Trimming took 4 bases from V and 1 from J, leaving 14 bases between them. Looked up from germline, CDR1 is SGHRS and CDR2 is YFSETQ. This CDR3 spans 15 amino acids. CDR3 region: CASSPSRGGNTEAFF. The CDR3 DNA is TGCGCCAGCAGCCCCTCCCGGGGTGGGAACACTGAAGCTTTCTTT.

The CDR3 sequence: CASSRGKYNEQFF. The CDR3 DNA reads as TGTGCCAGCAGTCGGGGGAAGTACAATGAGCAGTTCTTC. This chain connects TRBV6-5 to TRBJ2-1, with a possible D match to TRBD2 (6 bases). The CDR3 has 13 residues. The V and J ends lost 5 bases and 4 bases respectively, with 9 bases between them. Germline loops: CDR1 MNHEY, CDR2 SVGAGI.

This sequence joins TRBV18 and TRBJ2-1, with TRBD1 matching over 7 bases. Germline lookup yields CDR1 KGHSH and CDR2 LQKENI. The CDR3 covers 16 residues. V shed 5 bases and J 5 bases; nucleotides not matched to a gene: 12. The CDR3 here is CASSRRQGGSDNEQFF. The CDR3, as DNA: TGTGCCAGCTCAAGAAGACAGGGCGGGTCGGACAATGAGCAGTTCTTC.

The chain combines TRBV2 with TRBJ1-6; maybe TRBD1 (6 bases). The V gene lost 6 bases and the J gene lost 13 bases, with 16 bases spanning the gap. The CDR3 covers 13 residues. Per germline, CDR1 SNHLY and CDR2 FYNNEI. Written as DNA, the CDR3 is TGTGCCAGCAGGGCAACAGGGTTGGCGCCCCTCCACTTT. Its protein product is CASRATGLAPLHF.

With respect to this clone: This same CDR3 is encoded by further DNA sequences in the sample. The chain couples TRBV10-3 to TRBJ1-5, with D unresolved. The CDR3 runs to 13 residues. With 0 bases removed from V and 5 bases from J, the gap between germline ends came to 5 bases. Per the germline V gene, CDR1 is ENHRY and CDR2 is SYGVKD. The CDR3 is CAISESPDQPQHF. The CDR3 coding sequence is TGTGCCATCAGTGAGTCACCAGATCAGCCCCAGCATTTT.

The CDR3, as DNA: TGTGCCAGCAGCTTAATGGGGACTAGCGGGGGCCAAGAGACCCAGTACTTC. Residues: CASSLMGTSGGQETQYF. V usage is TRBV11-2 and J usage is TRBJ2-5, with TRBD2 identical over 14 bases. From germline, CDR1 is SGHAT and CDR2 FQNNGV. The ends lost 2 bases at V and 1 base at J; junction bases unmatched: 3. CDR3 length: 17 amino acids.

The V and J genes are TRBV5-1 and TRBJ2-6, with 9 bases fitting TRBD1. V shed 7 bases, J shed 0 bases, and the junction held 11 bases outside the gene matches. The CDR3 has 18 residues. The germline gives CDR1 SGHRS, CDR2 YFSETQ. The CDR3 DNA reads TGCGCCAGCGCTCAGCTGTGGACAGGGGCCTCTGGGGCCAACGTCCTGACTTTC. It yields the protein CASAQLWTGASGANVLTF. Looking up the rest from reference TRBV5-1 and TRBJ2-6 gives the full variable domain: KAGVTQTPRYLIKTRGQQVTLSCSPISGHRSVSWYQQTPGQGLQFLFEYFSETQRNKGNFPGRFSGRQFSNSRSEMNVSTLELGDSALYLCASAQLWTGASGANVLTFGAGSRLTVL.

The chain is built from TRBV9 and TRBJ1-4; maybe TRBD1 (5 bases). V was trimmed by 6 bases and J by 6 bases, leaving 15 bases between them. This CDR3 region has 14 residues. Germline CDR1 is SGDLS and CDR2 is YYNGEE. CDR3 protein: CASTYPGLDEKLFF. The CDR3 nucleotides are TGTGCCAGCACATATCCGGGACTGGATGAAAAACTGTTTTTT.

The chain links TRBV30 to TRBJ2-5, with D possibly matching TRBD2 (6 bases). The end of the DNA fits TRBJ2-7 better, so the J call may be wrong. The CDR3 covers 13 residues. Germline CDR1 reads GTSNPN; CDR2 reads SVGIG (reference sequence). CDR3 nucleotides: TGTGCCTGGAGTATCGGAGGGATCTACGAGCAGTACTTC. Its protein is CAWSIGGIYEQYF.

The chain is built from TRBV7-9 and TRBJ2-5; D is ambiguous. The V gene's germline CDR1 is SEHNR and CDR2 FQNEAQ (reference sequence). V was trimmed by 5 bases and J by 1 base, leaving 5 bases between them. CDR3 length: 12 amino acids. The CDR3 DNA reads as TGTGCCAGCAGCAGGGCCCAAGAGACCCAGTACTTC. Translated, it gives CASSRAQETQYF. Supplemented by reference TRBV7-9 and TRBJ2-5, the full variable domain reads DTGVSQNPRHKITKRGQNVTFRCDPISEHNRLYWYRQTLGQGPEFLTYFQNEAQLEKSRLLSDRFSAERPKGSFSTLEIQRTEQGDSAMYLCASSRAQETQYFGPGTRLLVL.

The rearrangement joins TRBV5-1 to TRBJ2-1, with a possible D match to TRBD1 (6 bases). V was trimmed by 0 bases and J by 12 bases, leaving 7 bases between them. The CDR3 length is 11 residues. Germline-derived CDR1 and CDR2 are SGHRS and YFSETQ. The CDR3 region has the DNA TGCGCCAGCAGCTTGGACAGGGCGCAGTTCTTC. Translated, it gives CASSLDRAQFF.

This clone was detected only once. The chain combines TRBV5-1 with TRBJ2-3; D call uncertain. CDR3 length: 17 amino acids. Trimming shortened V by 0 bases and J by 5 bases, and 19 bases separated the two germline ends. The V gene's germline CDR1 is SGHRS and CDR2 YFSETQ. DNA of the CDR3: TGCGCCAGCAGCTTGGCCCAACCCGGGTCCCCGCGAGATACGCAGTATTTT. It translates to CASSLAQPGSPRDTQYF.

A single count supports this clone. Other DNA sequences in this specimen translate into the identical CDR3. The chain has TRBV28 and TRBJ1-5; D gene unclear. CDR3 length: 12 amino acids. Germline values: CDR1 MDHEN, CDR2 SYDVKM. The V gene lost 6 bases and the J gene lost 1 base, with 4 bases spanning the gap. CDR3 amino acids: CASRGSNQPQHF. The CDR3 nucleotides are TGTGCCAGCAGGGGGAGCAATCAGCCCCAGCATTTT.

The chain joins TRBV11-2 to TRBJ2-7; D unresolved. V was trimmed by 5 bases and J by 1 base, leaving 12 bases between them. CDR3 size: 14 residues. Germline CDR1 reads SGHAT; CDR2 reads FQNNGV. In DNA form, the CDR3 reads TGTGCCAGCAGCCCGGCCGGAAGGTCCTACGAGCAGTACTTC. Translating it yields CASSPAGRSYEQYF.

The CDR3, as DNA: TGTGCCACCAGCAGAGCTAGCAGCGGGGGCTCCTACGAGCAGTACTTC. It is translated as CATSRASSGGSYEQYF. The rearrangement joins TRBV15 to TRBJ2-7; 8 bases fit TRBD2. The V gene's germline CDR1 is LNHNV and CDR2 YYDKDF (reference sequence). Trimming at V came to 1 base and at J to 0 bases, leaving 5 bases not matched to a gene. The CDR3 spans 16 residues. The variable domain in full, completed from reference TRBV15 and TRBJ2-7, reads DAMVIQNPRYQVTQFGKPVTLSCSQTLNHNVMYWYQQKSSQAPKLLFHYYDKDFNNEADTPDNFQSRRPNTSFCFLDIRSPGLGDTAMYLCATSRASSGGSYEQYFGPGTRLTVT.

The chain joins TRBV4-2 to TRBJ1-1, with D possibly TRBD1 on 6 matching bases. The germline V gene has CDR1 LGHNA and CDR2 YNFKEQ. CDR3 length: 15 residues. V was trimmed by 3 bases and J by 6 bases, leaving 17 bases between them. The CDR3 DNA follows: TGTGCCAGCAGCCACGGGGGCGCCGGTACAGCTGAAGCTTTCTTT. Translated: CASSHGGAGTAEAFF.

The chain carries TRBV6-5 and TRBJ1-6; a possible D gene is TRBD1 (5 bases). The CDR3 is 14 residues long. CDR1 and CDR2 from the germline V gene are MNHEY and SVGAGI. V gave up 5 bases and J gave up 6 bases, with 11 bases separating them. In DNA, the CDR3 is TGTGCCAGCAGTAGACAGTTTCCTAATTCACCCCTCCACTTT. This codes for CASSRQFPNSPLHF.

V usage is TRBV5-4 and J usage is TRBJ1-1; D is unresolved. The CDR3 loop spans 13 amino acids. The V end was cut by 3 bases, the J end by 1 base, with 7 bases between. Per germline, CDR1 SGHNT and CDR2 YYREEE (reference sequence). The CDR3 loop reads CASSSQRNTEAFF. The CDR3 DNA reads as TGTGCCAGCAGCTCCCAGCGGAACACTGAAGCTTTCTTT.

In its sample, this clone was seen a few times. The chain joins TRBV5-1 to TRBJ2-5; 16 nucleotides agree with TRBD2. Germline CDR1 reads SGHRS; CDR2 reads YFSETQ. V shed 0 bases and J 5 bases; nucleotides not matched to a gene: 10. The CDR3 spans 19 residues. For the CDR3, the DNA is TGCGCCAGCAGCTTGGCCCCGGGACTAGCGGGGGGGCGCTGGGAGACCCAGTACTTC. It specifies CASSLAPGLAGGRWETQYF.

The rearrangement joins TRBV19 to TRBJ1-1; tentative D call: TRBD1 (6 bases). The CDR3 has 16 residues. With 7 bases removed from V and 0 bases from J, the gap between germline ends came to 18 bases. Germline lookup yields CDR1 LNHDA and CDR2 SQIVND (reference sequence). The DNA of the CDR3 is TGTGCCAGTACTGAGGGGGGTCGGGTTCTGAACACTGAAGCTTTCTTT. Translated: CASTEGGRVLNTEAFF. Looking up the rest from reference TRBV19 and TRBJ1-1 gives the full variable domain: DGGITQSPKYLFRKEGQNVTLSCEQNLNHDAMYWYRQDPGQGLRLIYYSQIVNDFQKGDIAEGYSVSREKKESFPLTVTSAQKNPTAFYLCASTEGGRVLNTEAFFGQGTRLTVV.

The chain is built from TRBV29-1 and TRBJ2-1; maybe TRBD1 (6 bases). Per the germline V gene, CDR1 is SQVTM and CDR2 is ANQGSEA. The V end was cut by 6 bases, the J end by 10 bases, with 19 bases between. This CDR3 is 13 amino acids long. CDR3 coding DNA: TGCAGCGTCCTTTCACGGACAGTCCGAGAGCAGTTCTTC. Protein sequence: CSVLSRTVREQFF.

This clone was counted only a few times. The chain employs TRBV7-9 and TRBJ1-2, with TRBD1 matching 7 bases. J was trimmed by 4 bases and V by 5 bases; bases with no gene match: 10. The CDR3 extends over 15 amino acids. Germline assignment: CDR1 SEHNR and CDR2 FQNEAQ (reference sequence). The CDR3 DNA reads TGTGCCAGCAGCCAGGACAGGCCTATCGGCTATGGCTACACCTTC. This encodes CASSQDRPIGYGYTF.